These 5 T cell receptor beta chains share one sample of origin, sequenced in a study of shared clonotypes between healthy human individuals (dated by TCRdb to the early 2020s). Libraries were made using the immunoSEQ multiplex PCR assay. Here the immuneACCESS table is served through TCRdb, limited to in-frame sequences with V and J called. Missing clones are a known gap in these copies; in checked studies unresolved V genes cover under half, and the rest lacks a known reason. The sample table records 550,000 to 600,000 clones; around 78% of these occur just once. Together, the top ten hold 12% of the sample. Sequenced: PBMCs. These receptors were taken from a woman aged 40 to 49 in good health. Some clones in this sample may be carry-over from other donors' samples.

This clone was seen more than once but under ten times. The same CDR3 also results from other DNA sequences found in this sample. The chain combines TRBV2 with TRBJ2-3; a weak D match, TRBD2 (6 bases). This CDR3 is built from 12 residues. V was shortened by 4 bases and J by 6 bases, with 8 bases between the two germline ends. Per the germline V gene, CDR1 is SNHLY and CDR2 is FYNNEI. This CDR3 is CASSALADTQYF. The CDR3 coding sequence is TGTGCCAGCAGTGCCCTAGCGGATACGCAGTATTTT.

The chain joins TRBV6-5 to TRBJ2-7; D gene unclear. The V end lost 0 bases, the J end lost 3 bases, and 15 bases lay between the germline ends. This CDR3 comprises 16 residues. Germline CDR1 MNHEY, CDR2 SVGAGI. The CDR3: CASSYSVGWRSYEQYF. CDR3 sequence (DNA): TGTGCCAGCAGTTACTCTGTTGGTTGGCGGAGCTACGAGCAGTACTTC.

This rearrangement joins TRBV4-3 to TRBJ2-1, with a tentative D call TRBD2 (6 bases). The CDR3 has 15 amino acids. V shed 0 bases and J shed 6 bases, with 12 bases lying between them. Germline lookup yields CDR1 LGHNA and CDR2 YSLEER. The CDR3 nucleotides are TGCGCCAGCAGCCAAGATCGCCTGGAGGGCAATGAGCAGTTCTTC. Translation gives CASSQDRLEGNEQFF.

The chain combines TRBV6-1 with TRBJ2-3, with D possibly TRBD1 on 5 matching bases. Germline CDR1 and CDR2: MNHNS and SASEGT. Trimming shortened V by 1 base and J by 5 bases, and 13 bases separated the two germline ends. CDR3 length: 15 residues. The CDR3 sequence is CASSEDVRAGDTQYF. The CDR3 coding sequence is TGTGCCAGCAGTGAAGATGTCAGGGCCGGAGATACGCAGTATTTT.

The chain carries TRBV30 and TRBJ1-3, with a possible D match to TRBD1 (6 bases). Trimming pared 8 bases from V and 4 bases from J, leaving 18 bases between. The CDR3 is 14 residues long. Germline lookup yields CDR1 GTSNPN and CDR2 SVGIG (reference sequence). CDR3 sequence reads: CAGCSGAWGNTIYF. As DNA, the CDR3 is TGTGCCGGATGCTCAGGGGCTTGGGGAAACACCATATATTTT. The full variable domain, rest sourced from reference TRBV30 and TRBJ1-3, is SQTIHQWPATLVQPVGSPLSLECTVEGTSNPNLYWYRQAAGRGLQLLFYSVGIGQISSEVPQNLSASRPQDRQFILSSKKLLLSDSGFYLCAGCSGAWGNTIYFGEGSWLTVV.